These T cell receptor beta chains were read from a single sample in a study of T cell repertoires in cytomegalovirus infection. Their antigen targets remain unknown. TCRdb independently ran MiXCR on the reads; one entry per CDR3 protein. The table shows around 300,000 distinct CDR3 sequences, with around 20% occurring only once. Material: cultured PBMCs, obtained from culture after CMV antigen stimulation. The receptor set was obtained from a human donor in good health (CMV status not recorded). Some clones in this sample may be carry-over from other donors' samples. The CDR3 runs from the conserved cysteine through the conserved F or W. The D gene is left open where the match is weak. The size of a clone is reported for some rows only, either as once, few or many, or as a class for expanded clones.

V gene: TRBV7-3; J gene: TRBJ2-2; D gene: NA; clone size: NA; CDR3 protein: CASSRDRPGTGELFF; CDR3 DNA: TGTGCCAGCAGCCGAGACAGGCCCGGCACCGGGGAGCTGTTTTTT
V gene: TRBV7-8; J gene: TRBJ2-1; D gene: NA; clone size: few; CDR3 protein: CASSLRRRAYSYNEQFF; CDR3 DNA: TGTGCCAGCAGCTTACGGCGAAGGGCCTACTCCTACAATGAGCAGTTCTTC
V gene: TRBV12-3/TRBV12-4; J gene: TRBJ1-2; D gene: TRBD1; clone size: few; CDR3 protein: CASRDRLLGGYTF; CDR3 DNA: TGTGCCAGCAGGGACAGGTTGTTGGGCGGCTACACCTTC
V gene: TRBV7-9; J gene: TRBJ2-1; D gene: TRBD2; clone size: NA; CDR3 protein: CASTRLAGGIYNEQFF; CDR3 DNA: TGTGCCAGCACCCGACTAGCGGGAGGGATCTACAATGAGCAGTTCTTC
V gene: TRBV28; J gene: TRBJ2-1; D gene: TRBD1; clone size: few; CDR3 protein: CASSTSFRDRTYNEQFF; CDR3 DNA: TGTGCCAGCAGTACCTCCTTCCGGGACAGAACCTACAATGAGCAGTTCTTC
V gene: TRBV7-9; J gene: TRBJ2-7; D gene: TRBD2; clone size: many; CDR3 protein: CASSRELAGGSEQYF; CDR3 DNA: TGTGCCAGCAGCCGAGAACTAGCGGGAGGTTCCGAGCAGTACTTC
V gene: TRBV19; J gene: TRBJ2-3; D gene: TRBD1; clone size: few; CDR3 protein: CASSMGQKTQYF; CDR3 DNA: TGTGCCAGTAGTATGGGACAGAAGACGCAGTATTTT
V gene: TRBV6-1; J gene: TRBJ1-5; D gene: TRBD1; clone size: few; CDR3 protein: CASRRQGDNQPQHF; CDR3 DNA: TGTGCCAGCAGGAGACAGGGGGACAATCAGCCCCAGCATTTT
V gene: TRBV12-3/TRBV12-4; J gene: TRBJ1-1; D gene: TRBD1; clone size: few; CDR3 protein: CASSHAGGAEAFF; CDR3 DNA: TGTGCCAGCAGTCATGCAGGGGGTGCTGAAGCTTTCTTT
V gene: TRBV28; J gene: TRBJ2-2; D gene: NA; clone size: NA; CDR3 protein: CASNPQGIGTGELFF; CDR3 DNA: TGTGCCAGCAACCCCCAAGGGATTGGGACCGGGGAGCTGTTTTTT
V gene: TRBV7-8; J gene: TRBJ2-5; D gene: NA; clone size: few; CDR3 protein: CASSLDGGLQETQYF; CDR3 DNA: TGTGCCAGCAGCTTAGATGGGGGACTCCAAGAGACCCAGTACTTC
V gene: TRBV4-1; J gene: TRBJ1-2; D gene: NA; clone size: few; CDR3 protein: CASSQDLQGSYYGYTF; CDR3 DNA: TGCGCCAGCAGCCAAGATCTTCAGGGTAGTTACTATGGCTACACCTTC
V gene: TRBV4-1; J gene: TRBJ1-6; D gene: TRBD1; clone size: NA; CDR3 protein: CASSQDSGQVNSPLHF; CDR3 DNA: TGCGCCAGCAGCCAAGATTCGGGACAGGTGAATTCACCCCTCCACTTT
V gene: TRBV20-1; J gene: TRBJ1-2; D gene: TRBD1; clone size: few; CDR3 protein: CSARDGRGFDGYTF; CDR3 DNA: TGCAGTGCTAGAGATGGCAGGGGGTTCGATGGCTACACCTTC
V gene: TRBV7-2; J gene: TRBJ2-3; D gene: NA; clone size: NA; CDR3 protein: CASSLALTRAQYF; CDR3 DNA: TGTGCCAGCAGCTTAGCACTAACTCGGGCGCAGTATTTT
V gene: TRBV7-9; J gene: TRBJ1-2; D gene: NA; clone size: NA; CDR3 protein: CASSDPGADGYTF; CDR3 DNA: TGTGCCAGCAGTGACCCTGGGGCGGATGGCTACACCTTC
V gene: TRBV7-2; J gene: TRBJ2-7; D gene: NA; clone size: few; CDR3 protein: CASSLVVSVDYEQYF; CDR3 DNA: TGTGCCAGCAGCTTAGTCGTTAGTGTAGACTACGAGCAGTACTTC